These T cell receptor beta chains were read from a single sample in a study of T cells in Graves' hyperthyroidism and ophthalmopathy. TCRdb re-derived calls from the multiplex PCR reads in MiXCR, one entry per CDR3 protein. The table shows 350,000 or so distinct CDR3 sequences, with 18% occurring only once. Sequencing input: blood. These receptors were taken from a woman between 50 and 59 years old with Graves' hyperthyroidism. Each CDR3 is given with its conserved first and last residue. The D gene is left open where the match is weak. Expanded clones get a size class; other rows say once, few or many, or leave the size out.

size: many
J: TRBJ2-1
V: TRBV18
D: -
CDR3: CASSPGQASYNEQFF
DNA: TGTGCCAGCTCACCCGGGCAGGCTTCCTACAATGAGCAGTTCTTC

size: -
J: TRBJ2-1
V: TRBV7-9
D: TRBD2
CDR3: CASSASGGNNEQFF
DNA: TGTGCCAGCAGCGCCTCGGGAGGGAACAATGAGCAGTTCTTC

size: -
J: TRBJ1-2
V: TRBV27
D: -
CDR3: CASSSRAAGNYGYTF
DNA: TGTGCCAGCAGTTCCCGGGCGGCAGGCAACTATGGCTACACCTTC

size: -
J: TRBJ1-2
V: TRBV5-1
D: TRBD1
CDR3: CASSSTTGDYGYTF
DNA: TGCGCCAGCAGCTCCACGACAGGGGACTATGGCTACACCTTC

size: -
J: TRBJ2-2
V: TRBV20-1
D: -
CDR3: CSSPRGHTGELFF
DNA: TGCAGTTCTCCCAGGGGACACACCGGGGAGCTGTTTTTT

size: -
J: TRBJ2-7
V: TRBV19
D: -
CDR3: CASSIGVTYEQYF
DNA: TGTGCCAGTAGTATTGGGGTAACGTACGAGCAGTACTTC

size: -
J: TRBJ2-2
V: TRBV5-1
D: TRBD2
CDR3: CASSPRGGAGELFF
DNA: TGCGCCAGCAGCCCGCGTGGGGGGGCCGGGGAGCTGTTTTTT

size: few
J: TRBJ2-1
V: TRBV10-1
D: -
CDR3: CASSESGYNEQFF
DNA: TGCGCCAGCAGTGAGTCAGGTTACAATGAGCAGTTCTTC

size: -
J: TRBJ2-1
V: TRBV9
D: -
CDR3: CASSVGSMNEQFF
DNA: TGTGCCAGCAGCGTAGGTAGTATGAATGAGCAGTTCTTC

size: -
J: TRBJ1-1
V: TRBV28
D: -
CDR3: CASSFRGLYTEAFF
DNA: TGTGCCAGCAGTTTTCGAGGGCTCTACACTGAAGCTTTCTTT

size: many
J: TRBJ1-1
V: TRBV3-1
D: -
CDR3: CASSRQINTEAFF
DNA: TGTGCCAGCAGCCGGCAGATAAACACTGAAGCTTTCTTT

size: many
J: TRBJ2-7
V: TRBV7-3
D: -
CDR3: CASSLRQGGLLAEAYEQYF
DNA: TGTGCCAGCAGCCTCCGGCAGGGGGGGCTACTAGCGGAAGCCTACGAGCAGTACTTC

size: many
J: TRBJ2-7
V: TRBV9
D: TRBD2
CDR3: CASSDGLAPPYEQYF
DNA: TGTGCCAGCAGCGACGGACTAGCGCCCCCCTACGAGCAGTACTTC

size: many
J: TRBJ1-1
V: TRBV12-3/TRBV12-4
D: -
CDR3: CASSSDTSLNTEAFF
DNA: TGTGCCAGCAGTTCCGACACGAGCCTCAACACTGAAGCTTTCTTT

size: many
J: TRBJ1-5
V: TRBV6-2/TRBV6-3
D: -
CDR3: CASSKDNQPQHF
DNA: TGTGCCAGCAGTAAGGACAATCAGCCCCAGCATTTT

size: -
J: TRBJ2-3
V: TRBV2
D: TRBD1
CDR3: CASSVDREQGAVDTQYF
DNA: TGTGCCAGCAGCGTCGACCGAGAACAGGGGGCCGTAGATACGCAGTATTTT

size: few
J: TRBJ2-5
V: TRBV5-1
D: -
CDR3: CASSVGAGDPETQYF
DNA: TGCGCCAGCAGCGTGGGGGCAGGGGATCCAGAGACCCAGTACTTC

size: -
J: TRBJ2-1
V: TRBV7-9
D: -
CDR3: CASSFPLTGAIQQFF
DNA: TGTGCCAGCAGCTTCCCCCTGACGGGAGCTATACAGCAGTTCTTC

size: many
J: TRBJ1-3
V: TRBV6-1
D: TRBD1
CDR3: CASDPTGWGNTIYF
DNA: TGTGCCAGCGATCCGACAGGGTGGGGAAACACCATATATTTT

size: -
J: TRBJ2-7
V: TRBV20-1
D: TRBD2
CDR3: CSPGGDYEQYF
DNA: TGCAGCCCGGGGGGGGACTACGAGCAGTACTTC

size: -
J: TRBJ1-1
V: TRBV10-2
D: TRBD1
CDR3: CASRRDRDGTEAFF
DNA: TGCGCCAGCAGGAGGGACAGGGATGGGACTGAAGCTTTCTTT

size: many
J: TRBJ2-1
V: TRBV12-3/TRBV12-4
D: -
CDR3: CASRLETPNEQFF
DNA: TGTGCCAGCAGGCTCGAAACGCCCAATGAGCAGTTCTTC

size: -
J: TRBJ2-1
V: TRBV30
D: -
CDR3: CAWSVTRSNEQFF
DNA: TGTGCCTGGAGTGTAACAAGGTCCAATGAGCAGTTCTTC

size: -
J: TRBJ2-2
V: TRBV3-1
D: -
CDR3: CASSQDKFANTGELFF
DNA: TGTGCCAGCAGCCAAGATAAGTTCGCGAACACCGGGGAGCTGTTTTTT

size: few
J: TRBJ1-2
V: TRBV6-1
D: TRBD1
CDR3: CASSKTGRIGYGYTF
DNA: TGTGCCAGCAGCAAGACAGGGAGGATTGGCTATGGCTACACCTTC

size: many
J: TRBJ2-3
V: TRBV2
D: -
CDR3: CASLGGRTTDTQYF
DNA: TGTGCCAGCCTCGGGGGGCGCACCACAGATACGCAGTATTTT

size: -
J: TRBJ2-3
V: TRBV6-2/TRBV6-3
D: TRBD2
CDR3: CASSTGAGVSTDTQYF
DNA: TGTGCCAGCAGCACTGGGGCGGGGGTTAGCACAGATACGCAGTATTTT

size: few
J: TRBJ2-7
V: TRBV5-5
D: -
CDR3: CASSLERGPSWEQYF
DNA: TGTGCCAGCAGCTTGGAACGGGGTCCTTCATGGGAGCAGTACTTC

size: -
J: TRBJ1-1
V: TRBV12-3/TRBV12-4
D: -
CDR3: CASSVSPDGNTEAFF
DNA: TGTGCCAGCAGCGTTTCCCCGGACGGAAACACTGAAGCTTTCTTT

size: many
J: TRBJ2-7
V: TRBV20-1
D: -
CDR3: CSARDRERFLSYEQYF
DNA: TGCAGTGCTAGAGATAGGGAGAGATTCCTCTCCTACGAGCAGTACTTC

size: -
J: TRBJ1-4
V: TRBV12-3/TRBV12-4
D: -
CDR3: CASSSLGVIEKLFF
DNA: TGTGCCAGCAGTTCACTCGGGGTGATTGAAAAACTGTTTTTT

size: few
J: TRBJ1-1
V: TRBV9
D: -
CDR3: CASSVVWGPEAFF
DNA: TGTGCCAGCAGCGTAGTTTGGGGCCCTGAAGCTTTCTTT

size: few
J: TRBJ2-2
V: TRBV30
D: -
CDR3: CAWSEGGWGTGTGELFF
DNA: TGTGCCTGGAGTGAAGGAGGTTGGGGGACGGGTACCGGGGAGCTGTTTTTT

size: many
J: TRBJ1-2
V: TRBV29-1
D: TRBD1
CDR3: CSVEDLTGTGFSGYTF
DNA: TGCAGCGTTGAAGACTTAACCGGGACAGGCTTCTCTGGCTACACCTTC

size: -
J: TRBJ2-2
V: TRBV30
D: TRBD2
CDR3: CAWSYGLAETRTGELFF
DNA: TGTGCCTGGAGTTACGGACTAGCGGAAACTCGCACCGGGGAGCTGTTTTTT

size: once
J: TRBJ2-1
V: TRBV27
D: -
CDR3: CASSLRVYNEQFF
DNA: TGTGCCAGCAGTTTACGGGTTTACAATGAGCAGTTCTTC

size: many
J: TRBJ2-1
V: TRBV6-1
D: TRBD1
CDR3: CASSERPAGQGRFHEQFF
DNA: TGTGCCAGCAGTGAAAGACCCGCGGGACAGGGGCGCTTCCATGAGCAGTTCTTC

size: -
J: TRBJ2-5
V: TRBV29-1
D: TRBD2
CDR3: CSRTSGNQETQYF
DNA: TGCAGCCGGACTAGCGGAAACCAAGAGACCCAGTACTTC

size: few
J: TRBJ2-5
V: TRBV20-1
D: TRBD2
CDR3: CSARVSGGVETQYF
DNA: TGCAGTGCTAGAGTTTCGGGGGGTGTAGAGACCCAGTACTTC

size: -
J: TRBJ1-1
V: TRBV7-9
D: TRBD1
CDR3: CASSPTTGVNTEAFF
DNA: TGTGCCAGCAGCCCGACCACAGGGGTGAACACTGAAGCTTTCTTT

size: few
J: TRBJ1-2
V: TRBV6-1
D: -
CDR3: CASRKTGGKEGYTF
DNA: TGTGCCAGCAGAAAAACGGGGGGGAAGGAGGGCTACACCTTC

size: many
J: TRBJ2-3
V: TRBV27
D: -
CDR3: CASSLFRPPDTQYF
DNA: TGTGCCAGCAGTTTATTCAGACCCCCCGATACGCAGTATTTT

size: -
J: TRBJ2-5
V: TRBV27
D: TRBD1
CDR3: CASSSWTGGTETQYF
DNA: TGTGCCAGCAGCTCGTGGACAGGGGGAACGGAGACCCAGTACTTC

size: -
J: TRBJ2-3
V: TRBV5-1
D: TRBD2
CDR3: CASSLAGGKGTQYF
DNA: TGCGCCAGCAGCTTGGCCGGGGGGAAGGGTACGCAGTATTTT

size: many
J: TRBJ2-7
V: TRBV5-1
D: -
CDR3: CASSFHEQYF
DNA: TGCGCCAGCAGCTTCCACGAGCAGTACTTC

size: -
J: TRBJ2-1
V: TRBV4-2
D: TRBD1
CDR3: CASSQEGQAFNEQFF
DNA: TGTGCCAGCAGCCAAGAGGGACAGGCCTTCAATGAGCAGTTCTTC